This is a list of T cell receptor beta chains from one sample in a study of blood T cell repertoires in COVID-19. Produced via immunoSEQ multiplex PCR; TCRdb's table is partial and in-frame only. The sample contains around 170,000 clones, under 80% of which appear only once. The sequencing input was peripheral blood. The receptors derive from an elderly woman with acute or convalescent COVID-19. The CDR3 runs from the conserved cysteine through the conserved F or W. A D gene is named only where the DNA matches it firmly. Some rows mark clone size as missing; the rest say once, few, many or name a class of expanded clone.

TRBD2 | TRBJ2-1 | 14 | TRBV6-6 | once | CATRGTSGYNEQFF | TGTGCCACCCGCGGGACTAGCGGATACAATGAGCAGTTCTTC
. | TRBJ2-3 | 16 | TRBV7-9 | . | CASSLNGGAGTDTQYF | TGTGCCAGCAGCTTAAATGGGGGCGCGGGCACAGATACGCAGTATTTT
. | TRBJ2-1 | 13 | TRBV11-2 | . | CASSQVEGTEQFF | TGTGCCAGCAGCCAAGTAGAAGGGACAGAGCAGTTCTTC
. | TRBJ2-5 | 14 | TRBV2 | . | CASSIVQLQETQYF | TGTGCCAGCAGTATTGTACAGCTCCAAGAGACCCAGTACTTC
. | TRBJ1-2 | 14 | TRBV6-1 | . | CASSEAAGNYGYTF | TGTGCCAGCAGTGAAGCGGCAGGGAACTATGGCTACACCTTC
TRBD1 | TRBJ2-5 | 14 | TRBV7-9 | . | CASSSQGARETQYF | TGTGCCAGCAGCTCCCAGGGGGCTAGGGAGACCCAGTACTTC
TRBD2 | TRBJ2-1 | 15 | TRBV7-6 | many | CASSLLAASHNEQFF | TGTGCCAGCAGCTTACTAGCGGCCTCCCACAATGAGCAGTTCTTC
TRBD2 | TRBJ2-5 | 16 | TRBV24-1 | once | CATSDISGRYGETQYF | TGTGCCACCAGTGATATTAGCGGGAGGTATGGAGAGACCCAGTACTTC
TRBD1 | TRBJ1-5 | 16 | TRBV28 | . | CASSSDSGTGNQPQHF | TGTGCCAGCAGTTCGGATTCGGGGACAGGGAATCAGCCCCAGCATTTT
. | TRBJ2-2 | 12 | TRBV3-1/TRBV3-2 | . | CASSLSTGELFF | TGTGCCAGCAGCCTCAGCACCGGGGAGCTGTTTTTT
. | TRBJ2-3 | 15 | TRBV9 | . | CASSVQGWGTDTQYF | TGTGCCAGCAGCGTACAGGGATGGGGCACAGATACGCAGTATTTT
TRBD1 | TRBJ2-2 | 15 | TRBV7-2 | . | CASSLLQGATGELFF | TGTGCCAGCAGCTTACTTCAGGGGGCAACCGGGGAGCTGTTTTTT
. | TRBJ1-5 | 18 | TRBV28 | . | CASTSGVGRRGSNQPQHF | TGTGCCAGCACGAGTGGAGTCGGACGACGGGGGAGCAATCAGCCCCAGCATTTT
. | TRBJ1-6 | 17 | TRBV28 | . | CASSPQGSSKYNSPLHF | TGTGCCAGCAGTCCCCAGGGCAGCAGTAAATATAATTCACCCCTCCACTTT
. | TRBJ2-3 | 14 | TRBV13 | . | CASSHSVSTDTQYF | TGTGCCAGCAGCCATAGCGTAAGCACAGATACGCAGTATTTT
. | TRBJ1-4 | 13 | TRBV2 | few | CASSEFGEEKLFF | TGTGCCAGCAGTGAGTTTGGGGAGGAAAAACTGTTTTTT
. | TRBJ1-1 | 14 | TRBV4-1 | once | CASSPRALNTEAFF | TGCGCCAGCAGCCCCAGGGCCCTTAACACTGAAGCTTTCTTT
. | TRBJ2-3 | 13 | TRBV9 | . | CASSVAGTDTQYF | TGTGCCAGCAGCGTCGCGGGCACAGATACGCAGTATTTT
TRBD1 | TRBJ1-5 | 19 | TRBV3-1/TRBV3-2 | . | CASSQAGTGIRNQNQPQHF | TGTGCCAGCAGCCAAGCCGGGACAGGGATAAGGAATCAGAATCAGCCCCAGCATTTT
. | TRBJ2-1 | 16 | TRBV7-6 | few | CASSYRGLSRKDEQFF | TGTGCCAGCAGTTACCGCGGACTTTCCCGTAAGGATGAGCAGTTCTTC
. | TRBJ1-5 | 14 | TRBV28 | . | CASTPRQTGQPQHF | TGTGCCAGCACCCCTCGACAGACGGGTCAGCCCCAGCATTTT
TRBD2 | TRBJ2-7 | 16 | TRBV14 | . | CASSLPGLAGVDEQYF | TGTGCCAGCAGCCTTCCAGGACTAGCGGGAGTTGACGAGCAGTACTTC
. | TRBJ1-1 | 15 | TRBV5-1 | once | CASSLEGVMNTEAFF | TGCGCCAGCAGCTTGGAGGGAGTTATGAACACTGAAGCTTTCTTT
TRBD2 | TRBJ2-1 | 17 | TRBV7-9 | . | CASSPRGGTSGVGEQFF | TGTGCCAGCAGCCCCCGAGGGGGGACTAGCGGGGTGGGGGAGCAGTTCTTC
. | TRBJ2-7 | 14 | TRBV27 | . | CASSLGRGKGEQYF | TGTGCCAGCAGTTTAGGAAGGGGGAAAGGAGAGCAGTACTTC
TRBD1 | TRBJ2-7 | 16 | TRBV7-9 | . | CASSYSPGQGPYEQYF | TGTGCCAGCAGCTATTCACCCGGACAGGGACCCTACGAGCAGTACTTC
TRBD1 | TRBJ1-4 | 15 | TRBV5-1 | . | CASSLVGGAEEKLFF | TGCGCCAGCAGCTTGGTAGGGGGCGCAGAGGAAAAACTGTTTTTT
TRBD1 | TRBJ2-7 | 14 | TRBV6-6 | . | CASSRGQGASEQYF | TGTGCCAGCAGCCGCGGACAGGGGGCGTCCGAGCAGTACTTC
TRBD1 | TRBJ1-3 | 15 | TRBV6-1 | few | CASSETGEGGNTIYF | TGTGCCAGCAGTGAAACAGGGGAAGGTGGAAACACCATATATTTT
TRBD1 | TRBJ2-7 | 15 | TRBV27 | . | CASRGRDRGNYEQYF | TGTGCCAGCAGAGGTAGGGACAGGGGCAACTACGAGCAGTACTTC
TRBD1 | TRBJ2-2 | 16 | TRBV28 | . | CASIKTGAANTGELFF | TGTGCCAGCATCAAGACAGGGGCCGCAAACACCGGGGAGCTGTTTTTT
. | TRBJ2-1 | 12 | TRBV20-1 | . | CSASNTYNEQFF | TGCAGTGCTAGTAATACCTACAATGAGCAGTTCTTC
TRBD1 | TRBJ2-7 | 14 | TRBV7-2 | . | CASSAGTAPYEQYF | TGTGCCAGCAGCGCCGGGACAGCCCCTTACGAGCAGTACTTC
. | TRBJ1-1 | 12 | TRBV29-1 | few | CSAGPMNTEAFF | TGCAGCGCCGGTCCCATGAACACTGAAGCTTTCTTT
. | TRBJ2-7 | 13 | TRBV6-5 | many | CASRQGSAYEQYF | TGTGCCAGCAGACAGGGTTCGGCGTACGAGCAGTACTTC
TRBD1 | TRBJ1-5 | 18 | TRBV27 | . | CASRSSGQGARGNQPQHF | TGTGCCAGCAGATCGTCGGGACAGGGGGCGCGGGGCAATCAGCCCCAGCATTTT
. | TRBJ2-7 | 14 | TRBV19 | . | CASSMGALTYEQYF | TGTGCCAGTAGTATGGGAGCCCTTACCTACGAGCAGTACTTC
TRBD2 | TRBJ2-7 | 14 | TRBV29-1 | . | CSVASGRSSYEQYF | TGCAGCGTTGCTAGCGGGAGGAGCTCCTACGAGCAGTACTTC
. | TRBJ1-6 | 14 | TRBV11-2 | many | CASSLGTANSPLHF | TGTGCCAGCAGCTTAGGGACAGCGAATTCACCCCTCCACTTT
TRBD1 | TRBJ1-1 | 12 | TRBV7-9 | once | CASSFGQGEAFF | TGTGCCAGCAGCTTTGGACAGGGCGAGGCTTTCTTT
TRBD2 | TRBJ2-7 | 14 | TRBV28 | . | CASSLAGVPYEQYF | TGTGCCAGCAGTTTGGCGGGAGTTCCCTACGAGCAGTACTTC
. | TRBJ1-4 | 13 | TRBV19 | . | CASSPRYTEKLFF | TGTGCCAGTAGTCCTAGGTACACTGAAAAACTGTTTTTT
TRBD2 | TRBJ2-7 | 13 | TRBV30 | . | CAWTLAEPYEQYF | TGTGCCTGGACGCTAGCGGAGCCGTACGAGCAGTACTTC
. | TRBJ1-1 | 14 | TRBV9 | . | CASSPGQLVTEAFF | TGTGCCAGCAGCCCTGGGCAGTTGGTCACTGAAGCTTTCTTT
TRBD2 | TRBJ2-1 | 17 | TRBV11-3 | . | CASSSLSGTSGSHEQFF | TGTGCCAGCAGCTCCCTATCCGGGACTAGCGGGAGCCATGAGCAGTTCTTC
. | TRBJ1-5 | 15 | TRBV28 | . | CASSGDGGDNQPQHF | TGTGCCAGCAGTGGGGATGGGGGGGACAATCAGCCCCAGCATTTT
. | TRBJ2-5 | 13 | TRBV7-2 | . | CASARGNQETQYF | TGTGCCAGCGCCAGGGGTAACCAAGAGACCCAGTACTTC
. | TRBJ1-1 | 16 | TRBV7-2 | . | CASTLPPRGARTEAFF | TGTGCCAGCACTCTCCCCCCCCGGGGGGCGAGGACTGAAGCTTTCTTT
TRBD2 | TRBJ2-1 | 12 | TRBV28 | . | CASRTTSGRQFF | TGTGCCAGCAGAACAACTAGCGGGAGGCAGTTCTTC